The following is a TCR beta chain sequence with its context. Profiled with immunoSEQ multiplex PCR; TCRdb holds only in-frame clones, not every one. Of 250,000 to 300,000 clones listed, about 85% are singletons. The data originate from a study of blood T cell repertoires in COVID-19. The CDR3 is 12 amino acids. Germline assignment: CDR1 MNHNY and CDR2 SVGAGI (reference sequence). Trimming pared 6 bases from V and 0 bases from J, leaving 2 bases between. V is TRBV6-6 and J is TRBJ1-4, with D uncertain. The receptor's source is a man aged 18 to 30 with active or convalescent COVID-19. Specimen: peripheral blood. DNA of the CDR3: TGTGCCAGCAGCGCAACTAATGAAAAACTGTTTTTT. It codes for CASSATNEKLFF.